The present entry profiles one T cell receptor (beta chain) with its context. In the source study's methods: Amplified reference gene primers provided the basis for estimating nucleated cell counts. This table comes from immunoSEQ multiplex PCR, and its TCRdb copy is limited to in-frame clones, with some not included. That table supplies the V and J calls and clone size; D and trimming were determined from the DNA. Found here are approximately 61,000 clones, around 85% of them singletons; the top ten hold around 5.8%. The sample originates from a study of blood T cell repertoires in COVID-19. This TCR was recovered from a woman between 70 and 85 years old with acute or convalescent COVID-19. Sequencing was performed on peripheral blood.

Here the CDR3 DNA reads TGTGCCAGCAGTGACAGGTTCTCAGAGGGTGAAAAACTGTTTTTT. Residues: CASSDRFSEGEKLFF. The V and J genes are TRBV6-1 and TRBJ1-4; D is unresolved. Trimming took 3 bases from V and 7 from J, leaving 15 bases between them. From germline, CDR1 is MNHNS and CDR2 SASEGT. The CDR3 spans 15 residues.